This TCR beta chain comes out of a study of CD4+ T cells in melanoma. Findings and limits, study-wide: Diverse differentiation states were reported for melanoma neoantigen-specific CD4+ T cells. CD8+ T cell, macrophage and B cell function reportedly correlated with neoantigen-specific CD4+ T cells.

To note about this clone: Its specificity is unknown.

The junction had 3 bases not matched to a gene; V was cut back by 3 bases and J by 2 bases. The CDR3 length is 14 residues. The germline gives CDR1 KGHSH, CDR2 LQKENI. Sequencing was performed with immunoSEQ multiplex PCR; in TCRdb, only in-frame clones are kept and a portion is missing. Among about 140,000 clones listed, about nine tenths were seen once. This chain uses TRBV18 with TRBJ1-1; 7 bases are shared with TRBD1. This sequence was found in a human donor with melanoma. The CDR3 loop is CASSPDRTNTEAFF. The CDR3 nucleotides are TGTGCCAGCTCACCGGACAGGACCAACACTGAAGCTTTCTTT. Using reference TRBV18 and TRBJ1-1 for the parts outside the CDR3, the full variable domain is NAGVMQNPRHLVRRRGQEARLRCSPMKGHSHVYWYRQLPEEGLKFMVYLQKENIIDESGMPKERFSAEFPKEGPSILRIQQVVRGDSAAYFCASSPDRTNTEAFFGQGTRLTVV.